This TCR beta chain was documented in a study of CD4+ T cells in melanoma. Generated by immunoSEQ multiplex PCR, the TCRdb table keeps only in-frame clones and is missing some. The repertoire consists of about 140,000 clones, with around nine tenths occurring once and the leading ten covering 1.5% to 1.7%. The study's findings and limits: CD8+ T cell, macrophage and B cell function reportedly correlated with neoantigen-specific CD4+ T cells. Neoantigen-specific CD4+ T cells in melanoma reportedly had diverse differentiation states.

As concerns this clone: Antigen unknown.

This CDR3 is 14 amino acids long. Trimming cost V 4 bases and J 4 bases, with 13 bases left between them. Germline lookup yields CDR1 SGHRS and CDR2 YFSETQ. This clonotype originated in a human donor with melanoma. The rearrangement links TRBV5-1 to TRBJ2-3; a weak D match, TRBD1 (6 bases). Here the CDR3 DNA reads TGCGCCAGCAGCCATTCCACAGGGCCAGATACGCAGTATTTT. Its protein product is CASSHSTGPDTQYF.